This T cell receptor (beta chain) was identified during a study of vaccination effects on CD4 cells after COVID-19. V lost 4 bases to trimming and J lost 3 bases; unmatched junction nucleotides: 9. Per germline, CDR1 SGHRS and CDR2 YFSETQ. The CDR3 covers 15 residues. TCRdb's table, derived via immunoSEQ multiplex PCR, lists solely in-frame clones and lacks some. Of about 73,000 clones in the sample, roughly four fifths were seen once. Around day 10 of culture, CD4+ T cells were separated out. Participants each got two BNT162b2 or mRNA-1273 vaccine doses. Regarding this clone: Antigen specificity is unknown.

The rearrangement joins TRBV5-1 to TRBJ1-2; 7 bases fit TRBD1. The receptor was derived from a human donor who received a COVID-19 vaccine. This material consisted of CD4+ T cells from PBMCs cultured without peptide, taken after COVID-19 vaccination. CDR3 sequence: CASSDHRGGDYGYTF. DNA of the CDR3: TGCGCCAGCAGCGATCACAGGGGAGGGGACTATGGCTACACCTTC.